A selection of T cell receptor beta chains follows, all from one sample in a study of blood T cell repertoires in COVID-19. Profiling relied on immunoSEQ multiplex PCR, and the TCRdb table lists in-frame clones only, not all of them. The data show roughly 120,000 clones, roughly 72% seen once. Sequenced: peripheral blood. The receptors come from an elderly man with COVID-19, enrolled during active disease. Each CDR3 is given with its conserved first and last residue. Each record gives: clone size, D gene, V gene, J gene, CDR3 DNA, CDR3 protein. A D gene is named only where the DNA matches it firmly. Size is omitted from some rows. Given values are once, few, many or a class for expanded clones.

.	.	TRBV9	TRBJ1-1	TGTGCCAGCAGCGTAGTTTTAGGGGGCACTGAAGCTTTCTTT	CASSVVLGGTEAFF
.	.	TRBV28	TRBJ2-7	TGTGCCAGCAGTCCTGCGCCTAGCGAGCAGTACTTC	CASSPAPSEQYF
.	TRBD1	TRBV7-9	TRBJ2-7	TGTGCCAGCAGCTTAGGGGAAGGACAGGGGGGCTACGAGCAGTACTTC	CASSLGEGQGGYEQYF
few	.	TRBV7-9	TRBJ1-2	TGTGCCAGCAGCCCCAGCGGGTCTTCTTATGGCTACACCTTC	CASSPSGSSYGYTF
.	.	TRBV7-2	TRBJ1-2	TGTGCCAGCAGCTTAGGCAGGGTAGGCGGCTACACCTTC	CASSLGRVGGYTF
.	.	TRBV21-1	TRBJ2-7	TGTGCCAGCAGCAAAGACGGACAGGAGCACTACGAGCAGTACTTC	CASSKDGQEHYEQYF
.	TRBD2	TRBV5-1	TRBJ2-7	TGCGCCAGCAGTCCCGACGGACTAGCTGAGGACTTC	CASSPDGLAEDF
.	TRBD1	TRBV3-1/TRBV3-2	TRBJ1-3	TGTGCCAGCAGCCTCGGGACAGGGGGGATTAGCCCCATATATTTT	CASSLGTGGISPIYF
.	.	TRBV15	TRBJ1-2	TGTGCCACCAGCAGCGGTGGGCAGAACTATGGCTACACCTTC	CATSSGGQNYGYTF
few	.	TRBV28	TRBJ1-3	TGTGCCAGCAGTTTCCGCTCTGGAAACACCATATATTTT	CASSFRSGNTIYF
.	.	TRBV2	TRBJ2-5	TGTGCCACCCTGACACCCGGATCTGAGTACCAAGAGACCCAGTACTTC	CATLTPGSEYQETQYF
.	.	TRBV28	TRBJ1-5	TGTGCCAGCAACATCAGGGGTGGCAATCAGCCCCAGCATTTT	CASNIRGGNQPQHF
.	TRBD2	TRBV4-3	TRBJ2-1	TGCACCAGCAGCCCCGGACTAGTAGATGAGCAGTTCTTC	CTSSPGLVDEQFF
.	.	TRBV6-2/TRBV6-3	TRBJ2-1	TGTGCCAGCAGTTACCCGCACGGGGACTGGAGCTCCTACAATGAGCAGTTCTTC	CASSYPHGDWSSYNEQFF
.	.	TRBV6-6	TRBJ2-1	TGTGCCAGCAGTTCCCGGACTTCTACAACCTACAATGAGCAGTTCTTC	CASSSRTSTTYNEQFF
.	TRBD1	TRBV12-5	TRBJ2-3	TGTGCTAGTGGTTTGGTACGTAGACAGGGGGTTGCAGATACGCAGTATTTT	CASGLVRRQGVADTQYF
few	TRBD2	TRBV6-6	TRBJ2-7	TGTGCCAGCAGTCCCACCTCCCTAGCGGGAGGGCCCGAGCAGTACTTC	CASSPTSLAGGPEQYF
.	TRBD2	TRBV5-1	TRBJ2-3	TGCGCCAGCAGCTCCGTAGCGGGAGGACTCACAGATACGCAGTATTTT	CASSSVAGGLTDTQYF
.	.	TRBV6-5	TRBJ2-5	TGTGCCAGCAGGGCGGGATTTGAGACCCAGTACTTC	CASRAGFETQYF
.	.	TRBV5-1	TRBJ1-1	TGCGCCAGCAGCTTGGCAGGGATCGGATTCACTGAAGCTTTCTTT	CASSLAGIGFTEAFF
.	.	TRBV6-1	TRBJ1-1	TGTGCCAGCAGTGAAGCACTGGTGAACACTGAAGCTTTCTTT	CASSEALVNTEAFF
.	TRBD1	TRBV18	TRBJ2-7	TGTGCCAGCTCACCAACATTACGGGACAGGGAGCAGTACTTC	CASSPTLRDREQYF
few	TRBD2	TRBV5-4	TRBJ2-3	TGTGCCAGCAGCCTCAGGCTAGCGGGAGGAGGAGCAGATACGCAGTATTTT	CASSLRLAGGGADTQYF
few	TRBD2	TRBV29-1	TRBJ2-3	TGCAGCACTAGCGGGAGGGCCGGCACAGATACGCAGTATTTT	CSTSGRAGTDTQYF
.	TRBD1	TRBV6-2/TRBV6-3	TRBJ1-5	TGTGCCAGCAGCTCGGCGCAGGGGGATCAGCCCCAGCATTTT	CASSSAQGDQPQHF
.	TRBD2	TRBV5-6	TRBJ2-2	TGTGCCAGCAGCTTGGGACTAGCGGGCGGGGAGCTGTTTTTT	CASSLGLAGGELFF
.	.	TRBV27	TRBJ1-6	TGTGCCAGCAGGTTCCCACAGGGTAATTCACCCCTCCACTTT	CASRFPQGNSPLHF
few	TRBD2	TRBV7-3	TRBJ2-3	TGTGCCAGCAGCTTAAGGGGGGGAGGCACAGATACGCAGTATTTT	CASSLRGGGTDTQYF
.	TRBD2	TRBV3-1/TRBV3-2	TRBJ2-2	TGTGCCAGCAGCACGAGCGGGAGGGTAACCGGGGAGCTGTTTTTT	CASSTSGRVTGELFF